Listed below are T cell receptor beta chains from one sample, sequenced in a study of cytomegalovirus exposure and HLA in healthy donors. This table comes from immunoSEQ multiplex PCR, and its TCRdb copy is limited to in-frame clones, with some not included. Of under 130,000 clones detected, 75% to 85% appear once; the ten largest clones hold around 2.1%. Source material: PBMCs. The receptors originated from a young man in good health and CMV-seronegative. CDR3s include the opening cysteine and the closing phenylalanine or tryptophan. The D gene is left open where the match is weak. A row's size may be missing; if present it is once, few, many or a size class.

V	D	J	size	CDR3	DNA
TRBV30	TRBD1	TRBJ2-3	.	CAFRDRGTDTQYF	TGTGCCTTCCGGGACAGGGGCACAGATACGCAGTATTTT
TRBV18	.	TRBJ2-7	.	CASSPPERGSAYEQYF	TGTGCCAGCTCACCACCGGAAAGGGGATCAGCCTACGAGCAGTACTTC
TRBV18	.	TRBJ2-2	.	CASSSAENTGELFF	TGTGCCAGCTCCTCAGCGGAAAACACCGGGGAGCTGTTTTTT
TRBV5-1	.	TRBJ2-7	few	CASSFSGSSYEQYF	TGCGCCAGCAGCTTCTCGGGGAGCTCCTACGAGCAGTACTTC
TRBV27	.	TRBJ2-3	.	CASSLSPVTDTQYF	TGTGCCAGCAGTTTATCCCCGGTCACAGATACGCAGTATTTT
TRBV5-6	.	TRBJ1-5	.	CASSLWTPNSNQPQHF	TGTGCCAGCAGCTTGTGGACACCTAATAGCAATCAGCCCCAGCATTTT
TRBV30	TRBD1	TRBJ1-2	once	CAWRQPGQGYGYTF	TGTGCCTGGAGGCAACCGGGACAGGGGTATGGCTACACCTTC
TRBV28	.	TRBJ1-2	.	CASSFGHMDGYTF	TGTGCCAGCAGTTTCGGACATATGGACGGCTACACCTTC
TRBV29-1	TRBD2	TRBJ2-1	.	CSVEGAGRAGVNEQFF	TGCAGCGTTGAAGGAGCCGGGAGGGCCGGAGTAAATGAGCAGTTCTTC
TRBV5-1	TRBD1	TRBJ2-1	.	CASSFYRGTLVGNEQFF	TGCGCCAGCAGCTTCTACAGGGGAACTCTAGTGGGCAATGAGCAGTTCTTC
TRBV6-6	.	TRBJ1-5	.	CASSYSGGGQPQHF	TGTGCCAGCAGTTACTCGGGGGGGGGTCAGCCCCAGCATTTT
TRBV6-6	TRBD2	TRBJ2-1	few	CASSYSLAENNEQFF	TGTGCCAGCAGTTATTCGCTAGCGGAGAACAATGAGCAGTTCTTC
TRBV10-1	.	TRBJ2-4	.	CASTSLGIQYF	TGCGCCAGCACGTCCCTCGGCATTCAGTACTTC
TRBV7-2	TRBD1	TRBJ2-7	.	CASSLGQGVVYEQYF	TGTGCCAGCAGCTTGGGACAGGGGGTAGTCTACGAGCAGTACTTC
TRBV28	.	TRBJ1-5	.	CASSLSGQQPQHF	TGTGCCAGCAGTCTCTCCGGACAACAGCCCCAGCATTTT
TRBV28	TRBD2	TRBJ2-7	.	CASSQLAVPYEQYF	TGTGCCAGCAGTCAACTAGCGGTGCCCTACGAGCAGTACTTC
TRBV9	TRBD2	TRBJ2-5	.	CASSVEASGVGETQYF	TGTGCCAGCAGCGTAGAAGCTAGCGGGGTGGGAGAGACCCAGTACTTC
TRBV7-7	.	TRBJ2-7	.	CASSLREGAVYEQYF	TGTGCCAGCAGCTTACGGGAGGGGGCGGTGTACGAGCAGTACTTC
TRBV5-1	TRBD1	TRBJ1-1	.	CASSPERQGAEAFF	TGCGCCAGCAGCCCGGAACGACAGGGAGCTGAAGCTTTCTTT
TRBV7-8	.	TRBJ1-1	once	CASQGLVNTEAFF	TGTGCCAGCCAGGGATTAGTGAACACTGAAGCTTTCTTT
TRBV28	TRBD1	TRBJ1-2	once	CASAEGGAGYGYTF	TGTGCCAGCGCTGAAGGGGGCGCCGGCTATGGCTACACCTTC
TRBV5-4	TRBD1	TRBJ2-7	once	CASSLSGGSTHEQYF	TGTGCCAGCAGCCTATCAGGGGGTTCAACTCACGAGCAGTACTTC
TRBV9	.	TRBJ2-1	once	CASSVASEPYNEQFF	TGTGCCAGCAGCGTGGCTAGCGAGCCCTACAATGAGCAGTTCTTC
TRBV4-2	.	TRBJ1-2	.	CASSQGVGGEFYGYTF	TGTGCCAGCAGCCAAGGCGTTGGCGGAGAGTTTTATGGCTACACCTTC
TRBV19	.	TRBJ1-1	few	CASSIDLLRGTMNTEAFF	TGTGCCAGTAGTATAGATCTATTACGGGGAACTATGAACACTGAAGCTTTCTTT
TRBV27	TRBD1	TRBJ2-7	.	CASSLGPGQTYEQYF	TGTGCCAGCAGCCTGGGGCCGGGACAGACCTACGAGCAGTACTTC
TRBV28	TRBD1	TRBJ1-1	.	CASPTGTGTNMNTEAFF	TGTGCCAGCCCGACCGGGACAGGGACGAATATGAACACTGAAGCTTTCTTT